The 30 T cell receptor beta chains below were found in one sample sequenced in a study of PD-1 blockade in mismatch repair-deficient tumors. Only in-frame clones appear in the TCRdb table, and some are missing; sequencing was by immunoSEQ multiplex PCR. The sample holds around 40,000 clones, approximately 81% seen once. Sequenced here: peripheral blood, sampled approximately 78 weeks after starting pembrolizumab. Source of these receptors: an adult with mismatch repair-deficient cancer.

The chain recombines TRBV29-1 with TRBJ1-1, with D possibly TRBD1 on 5 matching bases. Trimming cost V 7 bases and J 1 base, with 13 bases left between them. The CDR3 sequence is 13 residues long. CDR1 is SQVTM, CDR2 ANQGSEA, per germline. The CDR3 reads CSAATAQNTEAFF. In DNA form, the CDR3 reads TGCAGCGCAGCGACAGCTCAGAACACTGAAGCTTTCTTT.

This clone was detected only once. CDR3 coding DNA: TGTGCCAGCAGGCTGGGATCTTCTCGCACAGATACGCAGTATTTT. It is translated as CASRLGSSRTDTQYF. V and J are TRBV28 and TRBJ2-3, with D uncertain. Germline values: CDR1 MDHEN, CDR2 SYDVKM. This CDR3 region has 15 residues. V gave up 6 bases and J gave up 1 base, with 14 bases separating them.

This clone was counted a single time. V is TRBV7-9 and J is TRBJ1-2; D not certain. CDR3 size: 12 residues. The germline V gene has CDR1 SEHNR and CDR2 FQNEAQ (reference sequence). V lost 2 bases and J lost 3, with 4 bases in between. CDR3 bases: TGTGCCAGCAGCTTAACTGACTATGGCTACACCTTC. The encoded protein is CASSLTDYGYTF.

This clone was counted a few times. This sequence joins TRBV7-8 and TRBJ1-1; tentative D call: TRBD1 (5 bases). CDR3 size: 14 residues. Germline values: CDR1 SGHVS, CDR2 FQNEAQ. V gave up 4 bases and J gave up 5 bases, with 14 bases separating them. CDR3 coding DNA: TGTGCCAGCAGCTCCCGGGAGGGGCAAACTGAAGCTTTCTTT. Protein: CASSSREGQTEAFF. Looking up the rest from reference TRBV7-8 and TRBJ1-1 gives the full variable domain: GAGVSQSPRYKVAKRGQDVALRCDPISGHVSLFWYQQALGQGPEFLTYFQNEAQLDKSGLPSDRFFAERPEGSVSTLKIQRTQQEDSAVYLCASSSREGQTEAFFGQGTRLTVV.

The rearrangement joins TRBV11-3 to TRBJ2-2; D may be TRBD2 (6 bases). The CDR3 covers 15 residues. CDR1 is SGHNT and CDR2 is YENEEA in the germline V gene. V was shortened by 1 base and J by 7 bases, with 13 bases between the two germline ends. CDR3 loop: CASSLGREAGGELFF. In DNA, the CDR3 is TGTGCCAGCAGCTTAGGGAGGGAGGCTGGCGGGGAGCTGTTTTTT.

The chain has TRBV5-1 and TRBJ2-3; possible D gene TRBD2, 6 bases. Between the trimmed V and J ends, which lost 5 bases and 0 bases, there was a span of 13 bases. The length of the CDR3 is 15 residues. Germline V gene sequence: CDR1 SGHRS, CDR2 YFSETQ. CDR3: CASRSEGSSTDTQYF. DNA for the CDR3: TGCGCCAGCAGATCGGAGGGGTCTAGCACAGATACGCAGTATTTT.

The gene calls are TRBV10-3 and TRBJ2-3; 11 bases line up with TRBD2. Unmatched junction bases numbered 5, after V lost 0 bases and J lost 3 bases. Per the germline V gene, CDR1 is ENHRY and CDR2 is SYGVKD. CDR3 length: 17 residues. This CDR3 reads CAISESVLAGATDTQYF. For the CDR3, the DNA is TGTGCCATCAGTGAGTCGGTACTAGCGGGAGCGACAGATACGCAGTATTTT.

Notes on this clone: The sample has other DNA sequences that encode this CDR3 too. V is TRBV9 and J is TRBJ2-1; 9 nucleotides align to TRBD2. The CDR3 has 17 amino acids. Losses at the gene ends were 4 bases for V and 4 bases for J; bases not matched to a gene: 12. The germline V gene has CDR1 SGDLS and CDR2 YYNGEE. CDR3 bases: TGTGCCAGCAGCAAGCTTAGCGGGAGCCTCCAATACAATGAGCAGTTCTTC. Amino acid sequence: CASSKLSGSLQYNEQFF.

The chain is built from TRBV10-1 and TRBJ2-3; D may be TRBD1 (6 bases). V lost 8 bases to trimming and J lost 0 bases, with 12 bases between them. There are 14 residues in the CDR3. Looked up from germline, CDR1 is WNHNN and CDR2 is SYGVQD (reference sequence). The CDR3 loop is CASSNRASTDTQYF. The CDR3 DNA reads as TGCGCCAGCTCGAACAGGGCGAGCACAGATACGCAGTATTTT.

This clone was seen a few times. The chain links TRBV30 to TRBJ1-5; D call uncertain. The V gene's germline CDR1 is GTSNPN and CDR2 SVGIG (reference sequence). Between the trimmed V and J ends, which lost 1 base and 5 bases, there was a span of 9 bases. The CDR3 has 13 amino acids. The CDR3 spells CAWSAGFHQPQHF. In DNA form, the CDR3 reads TGTGCCTGGAGTGCAGGATTCCATCAGCCCCAGCATTTT.

This chain uses TRBV29-1 with TRBJ1-4; 8 bases map to TRBD1. Germline V gives CDR1 SQVTM, CDR2 ANQGSEA. V lost 7 bases to trimming and J lost 7 bases; unmatched junction nucleotides: 8. This CDR3 spans 13 amino acids. The CDR3 is CSAQGARGEKLFF. CDR3 DNA: TGCAGCGCTCAGGGGGCGAGAGGTGAAAAACTGTTTTTT.

This sequence joins TRBV5-4 and TRBJ2-7; 8 bases agree with TRBD2. V was pared by 1 base and J by 5 bases, with 20 bases of the junction left unmatched. CDR1 and CDR2 from the germline V gene are SGHNT and YYREEE (reference sequence). The CDR3 has 19 residues. The CDR3 DNA follows: TGTGCCAGCAGCTTGTTCGGGGGGGGTAGGGTAGGAACTTTACACGAGCAGTACTTC. This gives the protein CASSLFGGGRVGTLHEQYF.

In this sample, this clone turned up a few times. V gene TRBV28 combines with J gene TRBJ1-5; D gene unclear. There are 11 residues in the CDR3. The V end was cut by 5 bases, the J end by 7 bases, with 6 bases between. Germline V CDR1 and CDR2: MDHEN, SYDVKM. This CDR3 reads CASSQRQPQHF. The CDR3 DNA sequence: TGTGCCAGCAGTCAAAGGCAGCCCCAGCATTTT. Looking up the rest from reference TRBV28 and TRBJ1-5 gives the full variable domain: DVKVTQSSRYLVKRTGEKVFLECVQDMDHENMFWYRQDPGLGLRLIYFSYDVKMKEKGDIPEGYSVSREKKERFSLILESASTNQTSMYLCASSQRQPQHFGDGTRLSIL.

A few counts support this clone. The chain recombines TRBV6-1 with TRBJ2-1; no clear D gene. V shed 4 bases and J shed 4 bases, with 8 bases lying between them. CDR1 and CDR2 from the germline V gene are MNHNS and SASEGT. This CDR3 has 13 amino acids. The CDR3 region is CASSVTEYNEQFF. CDR3 in DNA: TGTGCCAGCAGTGTCACAGAGTACAATGAGCAGTTCTTC.

The chain carries TRBV29-1 and TRBJ1-2; 9 nucleotides match TRBD1. Germline V gives CDR1 SQVTM, CDR2 ANQGSEA. The CDR3 contains 11 residues. V lost 7 bases and J lost 8; bases outside the gene matches: 5. The CDR3 bases are TGCAGCGCGGGACAGGGAAGCGGCTACACCTTC. Translation gives CSAGQGSGYTF.

The chain is built from TRBV6-4 and TRBJ2-7; maybe TRBD1 (6 bases). Per the germline V gene, CDR1 is MRHNA and CDR2 is SNTAGT. This CDR3 is built from 15 residues. Deletions cut 1 base from V and 6 bases from J, with 16 bases between. The CDR3 here is CASSDWGTRSIEQYF. The CDR3 DNA is TGTGCCAGCAGTGACTGGGGGACACGCAGCATCGAGCAGTACTTC.

The gene calls are TRBV7-3 and TRBJ2-1; 15 bases are a match to TRBD2. V dropped 5 bases and J dropped 10; count of bases not matched to a gene: 3. Germline V gene sequence: CDR1 SGHTA, CDR2 FQGTGA. The CDR3 sequence is 14 residues long. CDR3 residues: CASSSGLAGGEQFF. The CDR3 DNA reads as TGTGCCAGCAGCAGCGGACTAGCGGGAGGGGAGCAGTTCTTC.

The chain couples TRBV6-1 to TRBJ2-2; 7 bases line up with TRBD2. This CDR3 is built from 14 residues. CDR1 is MNHNS and CDR2 is SASEGT in the germline V gene. After removal of 4 bases from V and 4 bases from J, the junction contained 3 bases not matched to a gene. The CDR3 bases are TGTGCCAGCAGTGTAGGGACTATCACCGGGGAGCTGTTTTTT. It encodes CASSVGTITGELFF.

The chain employs TRBV9 and TRBJ1-3; TRBD1 aligns across 7 bases. Germline trimming cut 0 bases from V and 3 bases from J; bases unmatched to any gene: 3. The CDR3 covers 15 residues. The germline V gene encodes CDR1 SGDLS and CDR2 YYNGEE. The CDR3 DNA is TGTGCCAGCAGCGTAGAGGGGGCTTATGGAAACACCATATATTTT. This encodes CASSVEGAYGNTIYF.

This clone was found a few times. The chain couples TRBV7-2 to TRBJ2-7; the D gene is possibly TRBD2 (5 bases). V was shortened by 4 bases and J by 9 bases, with 22 bases between the two germline ends. This CDR3 is built from 15 residues. Per the germline V gene, CDR1 is SGHTA and CDR2 is FQGNSA. The CDR3: CASSSIADRVAGQYF. The CDR3, as DNA: TGTGCCAGCAGCTCGATAGCCGACCGAGTCGCGGGGCAGTACTTC.

This clone was counted a single time. The chain is built from TRBV7-9 and TRBJ2-1; D ambiguous. From germline, CDR1 is SEHNR and CDR2 FQNEAQ (reference sequence). The CDR3 is made up of 12 amino acids. The V end lost 5 bases, the J end lost 9 bases, and 11 bases lay between the germline ends. CDR3 in amino acids: CASSPIAGEQFF. CDR3 DNA sequence: TGTGCCAGCAGCCCCATAGCTGGTGAGCAGTTCTTC.

The J gene is TRBJ2-7, the V gene TRBV10-2; the D is unclear. CDR1 WSHSY and CDR2 SAAADI come from the germline V gene. The CDR3 sequence is 12 residues long. The germline V and J ends were trimmed by 6 bases and 4 bases, with 10 bases remaining between them. The CDR3 sequence is CASRNGQYEQYF. The CDR3 DNA sequence: TGCGCCAGCAGGAATGGCCAGTACGAGCAGTACTTC.

J is TRBJ2-5 and V is TRBV7-8, with 10 bases aligning to TRBD1. V dropped 2 bases and J dropped 6; count of bases not matched to a gene: 6. The CDR3 is 15 amino acids. The germline V gene has CDR1 SGHVS and CDR2 FQNEAQ. CDR3 nucleotide sequence: TGTGCCAGCAGCTTATGGGACAGGGGTTCAAAGACCCAGTACTTC. Protein product: CASSLWDRGSKTQYF.

The V gene is TRBV9, the J gene TRBJ2-7; 13 bases are shared with TRBD2. The CDR3 has 18 residues. V shed 3 bases and J 5 bases; nucleotides not matched to a gene: 14. Germline lookup yields CDR1 SGDLS and CDR2 YYNGEE. For the CDR3, the DNA is TGTGCCAGCAGCGAGGGGACTAGCGGGGTAGGCCCCTTGGACGAGCAGTACTTC. This codes for CASSEGTSGVGPLDEQYF.

The rearrangement joins TRBV5-1 to TRBJ2-1; 8 nucleotides match TRBD2. V shed 2 bases and J 6 bases; nucleotides not matched to a gene: 7. The CDR3 has 15 residues. CDR1 is SGHRS and CDR2 is YFSETQ in the germline V gene. The CDR3 DNA reads TGCGCCAGCAGCTTCGTAGCGGGATACTCCAATGAGCAGTTCTTC. Amino acids: CASSFVAGYSNEQFF.

The gene calls are TRBV27 and TRBJ1-2; possible D gene TRBD1, 5 bases. Trimming took off 6 bases at V and 5 bases at J, with 13 bases between the two ends. CDR1 is MNHEY and CDR2 is SMNVEV in the germline V gene (reference sequence). The CDR3 has 13 amino acids. CDR3 in DNA: TGTGCCAGCAGGGCCGGGACGGAGTATGGCTACACCTTC. Translated: CASRAGTEYGYTF.

This clone showed up just once. The CDR3 reads CASRLAGVGTDTQYF. Here the CDR3 DNA reads TGTGCCAGCAGGCTAGCGGGAGTAGGGACAGATACGCAGTATTTT. The chain has TRBV28 and TRBJ2-3, with TRBD2 matching over 10 bases. V dropped 6 bases and J dropped 3; count of bases not matched to a gene: 6. Germline CDR1 reads MDHEN; CDR2 reads SYDVKM. The CDR3 covers 15 residues.

This clone was counted a few times. This chain joins TRBV7-8 and TRBJ1-5; D possibly corresponds to TRBD1 (5 bases). V shed 5 bases and J shed 4 bases, with 12 bases lying between them. Germline V CDR1 and CDR2: SGHVS, FQNEAQ. The CDR3 spans 14 residues. The CDR3 bases are TGTGCCAGCAGCCCAAGCAGGGCGAATCAGCCCCAGCATTTT. Protein: CASSPSRANQPQHF. Using reference TRBV7-8 and TRBJ1-5 for the parts outside the CDR3, the full variable domain is GAGVSQSPRYKVAKRGQDVALRCDPISGHVSLFWYQQALGQGPEFLTYFQNEAQLDKSGLPSDRFFAERPEGSVSTLKIQRTQQEDSAVYLCASSPSRANQPQHFGDGTRLSIL.

The chain recombines TRBV9 with TRBJ1-1; the D gene is possibly TRBD1 (6 bases). The CDR3 covers 14 residues. Germline CDR1 SGDLS, CDR2 YYNGEE. V was pared by 4 bases and J by 4 bases, with 14 bases between. The CDR3 region has the DNA TGTGCCAGCAGCTCCCGGACAGTCTTCACTGAAGCTTTCTTT. Its translation: CASSSRTVFTEAFF.

The gene calls are TRBV18 and TRBJ1-1, with a possible D match to TRBD1 (6 bases). Germline V gene sequence: CDR1 KGHSH, CDR2 LQKENI. The V end was cut by 3 bases, the J end by 5 bases, with 10 bases between. The CDR3 consists of 13 residues. The CDR3: CASSPNRDTEAFF. CDR3 DNA: TGTGCCAGCTCACCCAACAGGGATACTGAAGCTTTCTTT.